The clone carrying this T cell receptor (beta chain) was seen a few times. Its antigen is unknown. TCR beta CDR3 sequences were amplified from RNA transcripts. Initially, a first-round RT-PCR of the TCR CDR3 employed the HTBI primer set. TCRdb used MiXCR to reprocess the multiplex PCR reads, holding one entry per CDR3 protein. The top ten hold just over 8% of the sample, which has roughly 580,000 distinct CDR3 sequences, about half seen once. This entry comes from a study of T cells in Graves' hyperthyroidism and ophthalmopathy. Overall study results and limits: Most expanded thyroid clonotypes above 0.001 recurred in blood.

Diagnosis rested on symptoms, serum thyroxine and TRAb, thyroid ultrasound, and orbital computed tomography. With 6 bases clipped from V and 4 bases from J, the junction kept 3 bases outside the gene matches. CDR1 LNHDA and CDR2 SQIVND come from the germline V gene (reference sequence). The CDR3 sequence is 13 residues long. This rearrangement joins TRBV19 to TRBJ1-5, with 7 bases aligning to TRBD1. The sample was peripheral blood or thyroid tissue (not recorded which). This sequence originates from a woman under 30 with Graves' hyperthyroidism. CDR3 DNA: TGTGCCAGTAGGAGGGGGCAAAATCAGCCCCAGCATTTT. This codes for CASRRGQNQPQHF. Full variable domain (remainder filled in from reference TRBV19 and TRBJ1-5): DGGITQSPKYLFRKEGQNVTLSCEQNLNHDAMYWYRQDPGQGLRLIYYSQIVNDFQKGDIAEGYSVSREKKESFPLTVTSAQKNPTAFYLCASRRGQNQPQHFGDGTRLSIL.